This is a list of T cell receptor beta chains from one sample in a study of blood T cell repertoires in COVID-19. TCRdb's table, derived via immunoSEQ multiplex PCR, lists solely in-frame clones and lacks some. Of about 70,000 clones in the sample, roughly 79% were seen once. Sequencing input: peripheral blood. These receptors all come from a man aged 65 to 85 with acute or convalescent COVID-19. CDR3s include the opening cysteine and the closing phenylalanine or tryptophan. D genes are given only for firm matches. Some rows mark clone size as missing; the rest say once, few, many or name a class of expanded clone.

clone size | CDR3 length | D gene | V gene | CDR3 protein
. | 17 | TRBD1 | TRBV19 | CASRPGQGANGNQPQHF
. | 15 | . | TRBV11-2 | CASSLVAGLATEAFF
. | 14 | . | TRBV6-1 | CASRSGENSYEQYF
. | 14 | . | TRBV2 | CASTREAGANVLTF
. | 14 | TRBD1 | TRBV4-2 | CASSQGQGNEKLFF
. | 15 | . | TRBV7-8 | CASSPRGGNTGELFF
. | 14 | . | TRBV21-1 | CASSPRTGVETQYF
. | 14 | . | TRBV28 | CASSLIGRAYEQYF
. | 13 | TRBD1 | TRBV7-9 | CASSVDRDTEAFF
. | 15 | TRBD2 | TRBV7-9 | CASSPQGLAGNGPFF
. | 13 | . | TRBV15 | CATSRDRAETQYF
. | 14 | . | TRBV18 | CASVLVGNTGELFF
. | 14 | . | TRBV11-3 | CDFIAGDSGNTIYF
. | 15 | TRBD2 | TRBV3-1/TRBV3-2 | CASSQGTSGPYEQYF
. | 11 | . | TRBV20-1 | CSAIGLNEQYF
. | 15 | . | TRBV7-7 | CASSSYGRLINGEYF
. | 13 | . | TRBV7-2 | CASSSRGATGYTF
. | 13 | . | TRBV11-2 | CASSPRQPYEQYF
. | 15 | TRBD1 | TRBV28 | CASSSGQGVRETQYF
few | 14 | TRBD2 | TRBV6-2/TRBV6-3 | CASSPGGGTGELFF
. | 13 | . | TRBV19 | CASTTAGGVEAFF
. | 16 | . | TRBV7-2 | CASSPYQSNRNQPQHF
. | 15 | . | TRBV7-6 | CASSLAPLPSNEQFF
. | 17 | . | TRBV9 | CASSYRLGDQMTDTQYF
. | 12 | . | TRBV24-1 | CATSRGDYEQFF
. | 15 | . | TRBV10-1 | CATSLPGQPLYGYTF
. | 16 | . | TRBV28 | CASSLLTAWGDQPQHF
. | 16 | . | TRBV11-3 | CASSRRGKGSNQPQHF